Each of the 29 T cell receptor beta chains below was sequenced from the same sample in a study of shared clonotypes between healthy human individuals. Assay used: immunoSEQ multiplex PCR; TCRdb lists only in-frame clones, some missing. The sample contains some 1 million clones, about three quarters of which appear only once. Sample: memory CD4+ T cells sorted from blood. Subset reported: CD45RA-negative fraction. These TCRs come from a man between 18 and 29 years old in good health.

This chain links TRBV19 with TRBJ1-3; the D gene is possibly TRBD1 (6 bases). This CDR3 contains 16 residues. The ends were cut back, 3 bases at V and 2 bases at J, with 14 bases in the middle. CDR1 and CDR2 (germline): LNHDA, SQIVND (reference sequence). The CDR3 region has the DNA TGTGCCAGTAGTATCGGGCAGGGGAGCACTGGAAACACCATATATTTT. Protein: CASSIGQGSTGNTIYF. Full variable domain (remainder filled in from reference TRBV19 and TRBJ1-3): DGGITQSPKYLFRKEGQNVTLSCEQNLNHDAMYWYRQDPGQGLRLIYYSQIVNDFQKGDIAEGYSVSREKKESFPLTVTSAQKNPTAFYLCASSIGQGSTGNTIYFGEGSWLTVV.

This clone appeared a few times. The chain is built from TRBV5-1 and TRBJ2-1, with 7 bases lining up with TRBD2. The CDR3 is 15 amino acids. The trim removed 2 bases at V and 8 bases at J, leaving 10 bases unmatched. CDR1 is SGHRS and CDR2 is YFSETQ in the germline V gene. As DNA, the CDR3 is TGCGCCAGCAGCTTTAATGGCGGGGGTAGGGATGAGCAGTTCTTC. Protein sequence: CASSFNGGGRDEQFF.

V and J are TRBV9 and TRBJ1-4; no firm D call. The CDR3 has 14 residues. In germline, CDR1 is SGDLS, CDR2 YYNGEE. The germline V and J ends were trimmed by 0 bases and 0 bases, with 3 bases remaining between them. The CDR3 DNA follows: TGTGCCAGCAGCGTAGATGCAACTAATGAAAAACTGTTTTTT. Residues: CASSVDATNEKLFF. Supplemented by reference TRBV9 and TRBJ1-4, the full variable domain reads DSGVTQTPKHLITATGQRVTLRCSPRSGDLSVYWYQQSLDQGLQFLIQYYNGEERAKGNILERFSAQQFPDLHSELNLSSLELGDSALYFCASSVDATNEKLFFGSGTQLSVL.

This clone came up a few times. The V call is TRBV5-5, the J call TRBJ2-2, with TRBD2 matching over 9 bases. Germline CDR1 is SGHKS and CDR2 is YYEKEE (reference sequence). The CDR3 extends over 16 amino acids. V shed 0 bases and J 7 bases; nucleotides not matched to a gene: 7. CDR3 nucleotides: TGTGCCAGCAGCTTGGTTCCGGCTAGCGGGATCGGGGAGCTGTTTTTT. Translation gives CASSLVPASGIGELFF.

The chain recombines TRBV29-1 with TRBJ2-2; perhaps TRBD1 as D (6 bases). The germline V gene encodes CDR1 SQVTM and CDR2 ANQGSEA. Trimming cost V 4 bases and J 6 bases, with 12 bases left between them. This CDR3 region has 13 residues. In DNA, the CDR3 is TGCAGCGTTGTTCCAGGGGCACCCGGGGAGCTGTTTTTT. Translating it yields CSVVPGAPGELFF.

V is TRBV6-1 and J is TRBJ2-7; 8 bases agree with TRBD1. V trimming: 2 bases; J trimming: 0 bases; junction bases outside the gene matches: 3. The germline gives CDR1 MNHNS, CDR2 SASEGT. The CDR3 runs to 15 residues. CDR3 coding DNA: TGTGCCAGCAGTGAATCTACAGGGGGCTCCTACGAGCAGTACTTC. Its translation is CASSESTGGSYEQYF.

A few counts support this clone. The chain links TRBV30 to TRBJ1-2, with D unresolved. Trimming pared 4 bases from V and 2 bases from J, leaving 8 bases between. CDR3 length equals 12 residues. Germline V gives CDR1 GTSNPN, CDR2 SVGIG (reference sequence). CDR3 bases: TGTGCCTGGACAGAAAAGAACTATGGCTACACCTTC. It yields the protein CAWTEKNYGYTF.

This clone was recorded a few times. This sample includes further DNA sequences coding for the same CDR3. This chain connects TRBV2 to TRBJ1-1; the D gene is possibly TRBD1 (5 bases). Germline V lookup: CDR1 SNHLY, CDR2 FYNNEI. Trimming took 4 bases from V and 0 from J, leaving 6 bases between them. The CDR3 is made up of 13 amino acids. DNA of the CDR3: TGTGCCAGCAGTGGACAGATGAACACTGAAGCTTTCTTT. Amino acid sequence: CASSGQMNTEAFF.

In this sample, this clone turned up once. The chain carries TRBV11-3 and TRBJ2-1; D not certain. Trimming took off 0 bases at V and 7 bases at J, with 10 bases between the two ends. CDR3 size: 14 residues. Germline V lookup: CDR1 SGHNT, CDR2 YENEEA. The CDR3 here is CASSLDRVSNEQFF. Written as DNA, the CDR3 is TGTGCCAGCAGCTTAGACCGGGTCTCAAATGAGCAGTTCTTC.

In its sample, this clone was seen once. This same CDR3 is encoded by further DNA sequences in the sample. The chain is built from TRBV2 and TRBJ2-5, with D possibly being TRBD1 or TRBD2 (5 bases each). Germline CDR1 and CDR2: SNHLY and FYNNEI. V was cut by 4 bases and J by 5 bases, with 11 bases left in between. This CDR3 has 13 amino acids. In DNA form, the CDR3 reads TGTGCCAGCAGTGTCAGGGAGCGGGAGACCCAGTACTTC. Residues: CASSVRERETQYF.

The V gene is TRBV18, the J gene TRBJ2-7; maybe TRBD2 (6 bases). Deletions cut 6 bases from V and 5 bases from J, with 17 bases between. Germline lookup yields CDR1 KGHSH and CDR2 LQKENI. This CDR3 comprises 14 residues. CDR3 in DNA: TGTGCCAGCTCCCTGGGACTGTTGGGCAACGAGCAGTACTTC. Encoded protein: CASSLGLLGNEQYF.

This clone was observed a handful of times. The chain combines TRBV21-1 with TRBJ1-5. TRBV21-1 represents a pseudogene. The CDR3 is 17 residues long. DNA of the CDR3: TGTGCCAGCAGCAAAGAGCTCCAAACAAGTTGCAATCAGCCCCAGCATTTT. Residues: CASSKELQTSCNQPQHF.

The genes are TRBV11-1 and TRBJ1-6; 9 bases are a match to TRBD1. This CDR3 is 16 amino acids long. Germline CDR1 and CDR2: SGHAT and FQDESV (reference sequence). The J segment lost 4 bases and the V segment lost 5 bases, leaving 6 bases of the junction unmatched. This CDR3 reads CASSRTGDAYNSPLHF. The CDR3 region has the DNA TGTGCCAGCAGCAGGACAGGGGATGCGTATAATTCACCCCTCCACTTT.

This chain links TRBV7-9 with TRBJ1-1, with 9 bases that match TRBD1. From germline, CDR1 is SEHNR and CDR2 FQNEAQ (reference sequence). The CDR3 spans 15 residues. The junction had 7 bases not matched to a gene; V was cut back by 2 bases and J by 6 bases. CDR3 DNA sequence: TGTGCCAGCAGCTTATATGGGACAGGGTACCCTGAAGCTTTCTTT. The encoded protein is CASSLYGTGYPEAFF.

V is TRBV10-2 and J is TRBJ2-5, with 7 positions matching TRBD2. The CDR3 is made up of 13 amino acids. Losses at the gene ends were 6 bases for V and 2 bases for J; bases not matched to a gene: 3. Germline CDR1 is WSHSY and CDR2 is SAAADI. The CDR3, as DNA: TGCGCCAGCAGCTGGGGGGGACAAGAGACCCAGTACTTC. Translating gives CASSWGGQETQYF.

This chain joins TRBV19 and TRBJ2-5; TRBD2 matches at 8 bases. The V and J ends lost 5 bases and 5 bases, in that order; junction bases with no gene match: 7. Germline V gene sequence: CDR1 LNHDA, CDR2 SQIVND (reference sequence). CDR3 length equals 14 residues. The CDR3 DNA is TGTGCCAGTAGTCCCCGACTAGCGTCGGAGACCCAGTACTTC. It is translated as CASSPRLASETQYF. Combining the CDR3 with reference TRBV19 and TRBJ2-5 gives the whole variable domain DGGITQSPKYLFRKEGQNVTLSCEQNLNHDAMYWYRQDPGQGLRLIYYSQIVNDFQKGDIAEGYSVSREKKESFPLTVTSAQKNPTAFYLCASSPRLASETQYFGPGTRLLVL.

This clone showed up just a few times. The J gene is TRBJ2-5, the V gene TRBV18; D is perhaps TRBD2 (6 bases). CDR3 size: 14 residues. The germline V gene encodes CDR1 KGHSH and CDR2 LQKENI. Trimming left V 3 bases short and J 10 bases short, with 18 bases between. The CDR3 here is CASSPHPGGDDQYF. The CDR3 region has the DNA TGTGCCAGCTCACCCCACCCTGGAGGGGATGACCAGTACTTC.

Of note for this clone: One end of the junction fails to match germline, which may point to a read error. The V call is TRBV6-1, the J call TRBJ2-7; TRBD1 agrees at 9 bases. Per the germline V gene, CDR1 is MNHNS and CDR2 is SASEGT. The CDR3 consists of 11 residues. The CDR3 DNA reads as TGTGCCAGCAGCGAGGGACAGGGTAAGGACTTC. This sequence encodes CASSEGQGKDF.

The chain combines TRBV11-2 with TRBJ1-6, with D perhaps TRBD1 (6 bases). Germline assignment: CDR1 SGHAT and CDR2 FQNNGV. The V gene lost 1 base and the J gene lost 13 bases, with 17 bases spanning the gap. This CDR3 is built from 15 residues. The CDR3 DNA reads TGTGCCAGCAGCTTAGGGCAGGGGAATACGACGCCCCTCCACTTT. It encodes CASSLGQGNTTPLHF.

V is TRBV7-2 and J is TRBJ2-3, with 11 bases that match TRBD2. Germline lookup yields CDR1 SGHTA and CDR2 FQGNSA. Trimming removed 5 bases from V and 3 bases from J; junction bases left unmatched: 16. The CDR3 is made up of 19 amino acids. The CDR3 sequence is CASSPNGRGASGRTDTQYF. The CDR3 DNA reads TGTGCCAGCAGCCCAAATGGCCGAGGGGCTAGCGGGAGGACAGATACGCAGTATTTT. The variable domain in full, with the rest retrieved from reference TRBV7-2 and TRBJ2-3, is GAGVSQSPSNKVTEKGKDVELRCDPISGHTALYWYRQSLGQGLEFLIYFQGNSAPDKSGLPSDRFSAERTGGSVSTLTIQRTQQEDSAVYLCASSPNGRGASGRTDTQYFGPGTRLTVL.

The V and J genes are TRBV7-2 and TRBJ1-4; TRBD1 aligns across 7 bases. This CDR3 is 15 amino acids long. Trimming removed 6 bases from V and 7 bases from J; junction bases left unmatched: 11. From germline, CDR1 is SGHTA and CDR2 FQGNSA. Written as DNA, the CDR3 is TGTGCCAGCAGACAAACTTCAGGGGGTGGTGAAAAACTGTTTTTT. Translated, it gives CASRQTSGGGEKLFF.

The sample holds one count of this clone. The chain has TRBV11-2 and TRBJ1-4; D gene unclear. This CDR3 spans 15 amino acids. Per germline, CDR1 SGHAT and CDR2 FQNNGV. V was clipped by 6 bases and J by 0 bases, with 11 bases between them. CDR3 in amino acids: CASRAGVATNEKLFF. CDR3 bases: TGTGCCAGCAGGGCCGGGGTAGCAACTAATGAAAAACTGTTTTTT.

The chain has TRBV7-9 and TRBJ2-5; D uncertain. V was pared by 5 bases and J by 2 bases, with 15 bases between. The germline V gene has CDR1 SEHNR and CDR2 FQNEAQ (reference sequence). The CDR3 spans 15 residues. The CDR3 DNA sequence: TGTGCCAGCAGCCCTAAGAAGACGAAACAAGAGACCCAGTACTTC. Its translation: CASSPKKTKQETQYF. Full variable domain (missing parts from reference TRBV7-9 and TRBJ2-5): DTGVSQNPRHKITKRGQNVTFRCDPISEHNRLYWYRQTLGQGPEFLTYFQNEAQLEKSRLLSDRFSAERPKGSFSTLEIQRTEQGDSAMYLCASSPKKTKQETQYFGPGTRLLVL.

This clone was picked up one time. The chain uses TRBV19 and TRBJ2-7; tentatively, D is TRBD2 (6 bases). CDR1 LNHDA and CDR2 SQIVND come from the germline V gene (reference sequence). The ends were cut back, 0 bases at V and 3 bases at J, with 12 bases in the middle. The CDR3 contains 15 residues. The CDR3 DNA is TGTGCCAGTAGTATAGATGGGACTCCTAACTACGAGCAGTACTTC. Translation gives CASSIDGTPNYEQYF.

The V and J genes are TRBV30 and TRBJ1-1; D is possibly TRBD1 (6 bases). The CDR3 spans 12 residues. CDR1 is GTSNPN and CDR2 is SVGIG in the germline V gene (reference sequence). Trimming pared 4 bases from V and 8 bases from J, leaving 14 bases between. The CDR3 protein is CAWIRGLREAFF. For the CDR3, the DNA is TGTGCCTGGATACGGGGGCTGAGGGAAGCTTTCTTT.

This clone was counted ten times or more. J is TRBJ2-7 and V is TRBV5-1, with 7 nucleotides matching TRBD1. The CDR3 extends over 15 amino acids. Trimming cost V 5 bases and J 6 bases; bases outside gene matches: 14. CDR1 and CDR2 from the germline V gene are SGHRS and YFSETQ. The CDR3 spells CASSLTAGGSGEQYF. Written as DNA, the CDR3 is TGCGCCAGCAGTTTAACAGCAGGGGGATCGGGCGAGCAGTACTTC.

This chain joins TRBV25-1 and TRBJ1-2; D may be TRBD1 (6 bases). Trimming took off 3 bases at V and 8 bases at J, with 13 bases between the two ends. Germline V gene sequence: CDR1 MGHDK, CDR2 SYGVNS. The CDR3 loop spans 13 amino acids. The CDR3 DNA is TGTGCCAGCAGTGATCCCCAGGGGAGAGGCTACACCTTC. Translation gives CASSDPQGRGYTF.

The CDR3 nucleotides read TGCGCCAGCAGCCCCGACGGTGACAGGGGGCGCGGCTACACCTTC. This codes for CASSPDGDRGRGYTF. J is TRBJ1-2 and V is TRBV5-1, with 10 bases that match TRBD1. The ends lost 4 bases at V and 8 bases at J; junction bases unmatched: 11. The length of the CDR3 is 15 residues. Germline CDR1 reads SGHRS; CDR2 reads YFSETQ.

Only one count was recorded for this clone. The CDR3 nucleotides read TGTGCCAGCAGCCCGTATACTAGCGGAAAAGCAGATACGCAGTATTTT. Protein: CASSPYTSGKADTQYF. The chain is built from TRBV5-4 and TRBJ2-3, with 8 bases lining up with TRBD2. Germline V CDR1 and CDR2: SGHNT, YYREEE (reference sequence). CDR3 length: 16 amino acids. After removal of 4 bases from V and 4 bases from J, the junction contained 11 bases not matched to a gene.